A single sample is the source of the 24 T cell receptor beta chains below, sequenced in a study of cytomegalovirus exposure and HLA in healthy donors. PCR amplification relied on 60 Vbeta primers (plus 13 Jbeta primers). Generated by immunoSEQ multiplex PCR, the TCRdb table keeps only in-frame clones and is missing some. The sample data list 130,000 or so clones. The sample consisted of PBMCs. The receptors shown here come from a man between 18 and 35 years old in good health and CMV-seronegative.

The V gene is TRBV6-5, the J gene TRBJ2-7; the D is unclear. V lost 5 bases, J lost 9 bases, and 11 bases lay in between. CDR1 is MNHEY, CDR2 SVGAGI, per germline. The CDR3 spans 11 residues. For the CDR3, the DNA is TGTGCCAGCAGTAGAGGAGAGAGGCAGTACTTC. Protein product: CASSRGERQYF.

This rearrangement joins TRBV29-1 to TRBJ2-7, with 10 bases that match TRBD2. V was pared by 0 bases and J by 4 bases, with 9 bases of the junction left unmatched. Germline V gene sequence: CDR1 SQVTM, CDR2 ANQGSEA. The CDR3 loop spans 16 amino acids. As DNA, the CDR3 is TGCAGCGTTGAAGACAGGGTAGCGGGAGGTGGGTACGAGCAGTACTTC. It specifies CSVEDRVAGGGYEQYF.

This rearrangement joins TRBV7-9 to TRBJ2-7; D perhaps matches TRBD1 (6 bases). This CDR3 comprises 14 residues. Trimming cost V 5 bases and J 2 bases, with 13 bases left between them. The germline gives CDR1 SEHNR, CDR2 FQNEAQ (reference sequence). Here the CDR3 reads CASSMTTGTYEQYF. CDR3 nucleotides: TGTGCCAGCAGCATGACGACAGGCACCTACGAGCAGTACTTC.

The chain is built from TRBV28 and TRBJ2-7; 9 nucleotides line up with TRBD2. Germline CDR1 reads MDHEN; CDR2 reads SYDVKM. Trimming took 3 bases from V and 6 from J; bases not matched to a gene: 12. The CDR3 totals 16 residues. The CDR3 reads CASSFYLAGGRLEQYF. DNA of the CDR3: TGTGCCAGCAGTTTCTATCTGGCGGGAGGGCGGCTCGAGCAGTACTTC.

V and J are TRBV5-1 and TRBJ2-7, with TRBD1 as a possible D gene (6 bases). The V gene's germline CDR1 is SGHRS and CDR2 YFSETQ. The CDR3 totals 13 residues. V was clipped by 2 bases and J by 3 bases, with 9 bases between them. The CDR3 DNA reads as TGCGCCAGCAGCTTACAGGGAGACTACGAGCAGTACTTC. Its translation is CASSLQGDYEQYF. Full variable domain (outside the CDR3, taken from reference TRBV5-1 and TRBJ2-7): KAGVTQTPRYLIKTRGQQVTLSCSPISGHRSVSWYQQTPGQGLQFLFEYFSETQRNKGNFPGRFSGRQFSNSRSEMNVSTLELGDSALYLCASSLQGDYEQYFGPGTRLTVT.

J is TRBJ2-7 and V is TRBV5-1; perhaps TRBD1 as D (6 bases). V was pared by 3 bases and J by 5 bases, with 18 bases between. The CDR3 is 15 amino acids. Germline CDR1 reads SGHRS; CDR2 reads YFSETQ. CDR3 sequence: CASSSTDRFNNEQYF. The CDR3 nucleotides are TGCGCCAGCAGCTCGACCGACAGGTTCAACAACGAGCAGTACTTC.

The chain is built from TRBV5-4 and TRBJ2-7; 9 bases agree with TRBD2. This CDR3 spans 14 amino acids. The germline gives CDR1 SGHNT, CDR2 YYREEE (reference sequence). V shed 2 bases, J shed 4 bases, and the junction held 4 bases outside the gene matches. CDR3 region: CASSFSTSGYEQYF. CDR3 nucleotides: TGTGCCAGCAGCTTTTCGACTAGCGGATACGAGCAGTACTTC.

V gene TRBV5-1 combines with J gene TRBJ2-1, with D maybe TRBD2 (5 bases). Germline V gene sequence: CDR1 SGHRS, CDR2 YFSETQ. The CDR3 length is 15 residues. V lost 4 bases and J 6 bases, leaving 17 bases between the germline ends. The CDR3 DNA is TGCGCCAGCAGCCGTGGAGGTTTCTTAGGCAATGAGCAGTTCTTC. It is translated as CASSRGGFLGNEQFF.

This chain links TRBV2 with TRBJ1-4; 8 positions agree with TRBD1. The CDR3 spans 20 residues. Germline V gene sequence: CDR1 SNHLY, CDR2 FYNNEI. The V and J ends lost 6 bases and 0 bases, in that order; junction bases with no gene match: 18. CDR3 loop: CASSGQGSALASPTNEKLFF. CDR3 DNA sequence: TGTGCCAGCAGCGGACAGGGAAGCGCGCTCGCATCACCAACTAATGAAAAACTGTTTTTT.

V is TRBV5-1 and J is TRBJ2-1; tentatively, D is TRBD1 (6 bases). The length of the CDR3 is 13 residues. The germline V and J ends were trimmed by 6 bases and 4 bases, with 11 bases remaining between them. The germline V gene has CDR1 SGHRS and CDR2 YFSETQ. The CDR3 DNA is TGCGCCAGCACCCCAGGGACATACAATGAGCAGTTCTTC. This translates into CASTPGTYNEQFF.

The genes are TRBV28 and TRBJ2-3; weak D call: TRBD2 (7 bases). The germline CDR1 and CDR2 sequences are MDHEN and SYDVKM. The length of the CDR3 is 14 residues. Trimming took off 11 bases at V and 4 bases at J, with 19 bases between the two ends. This CDR3 reads CAHKQGGNADTQYF. The DNA for the CDR3 is TGTGCCCACAAACAGGGAGGGAACGCAGATACGCAGTATTTT. The full variable domain, its missing parts supplied by reference TRBV28 and TRBJ2-3, is DVKVTQSSRYLVKRTGEKVFLECVQDMDHENMFWYRQDPGLGLRLIYFSYDVKMKEKGDIPEGYSVSREKKERFSLILESASTNQTSMYLCAHKQGGNADTQYFGPGTRLTVL.

The chain combines TRBV5-8 with TRBJ1-2; D is uncertain. V dropped 4 bases and J dropped 9 bases, with 16 bases sitting between them. In germline, CDR1 is SGHTS, CDR2 YDEGEE. The CDR3 is made up of 13 amino acids. CDR3 in DNA: TGTGCCAGCAGCCGGGGTACGGGGATGCGCTACACCTTC. Its protein product is CASSRGTGMRYTF. The variable domain in full, with the rest retrieved from reference TRBV5-8 and TRBJ1-2, is EAGVTQSPTHLIKTRGQQATLRCSPISGHTSVYWYQQALGLGLQFLLWYDEGEERNRGNFPPRFSGRQFPNYSSELNVNALELEDSALYLCASSRGTGMRYTFGSGTRLTVV.

This chain links TRBV29-1 with TRBJ1-1; weak D call: TRBD1 (6 bases). Between the trimmed V and J ends, which lost 2 bases and 4 bases, there was a span of 14 bases. Germline lookup yields CDR1 SQVTM and CDR2 ANQGSEA. The CDR3 has 14 amino acids. In DNA form, the CDR3 reads TGCAGCGTTGAACGAGGGGGAATCGGCACTGAAGCTTTCTTT. This codes for CSVERGGIGTEAFF. Together with reference TRBV29-1 and TRBJ1-1, the CDR3 gives the full variable domain: SAVISQKPSRDICQRGTSLTIQCQVDSQVTMMFWYRQQPGQSLTLIATANQGSEATYESGFVIDKFPISRPNLTFSTLTVSNMSPEDSSIYLCSVERGGIGTEAFFGQGTRLTVV.

The gene calls are TRBV4-2 and TRBJ1-1; 11 bases align to TRBD1. The CDR3 is 19 amino acids. V trimming: 0 bases; J trimming: 1 base; junction bases outside the gene matches: 10. Germline assignment: CDR1 LGHNA and CDR2 YNFKEQ. Written as DNA, the CDR3 is TGTGCCAGCAGCCAAGATAATGTCGGGACAGGGGGACAGAACACTGAAGCTTTCTTT. Translation: CASSQDNVGTGGQNTEAFF.

The chain links TRBV28 to TRBJ2-5, with D maybe TRBD2 (5 bases). The V end lost 7 bases, the J end lost 0 bases, and 12 bases lay between the germline ends. This CDR3 is built from 14 residues. Germline V gene data show CDR1 as MDHEN and CDR2 as SYDVKM. DNA for the CDR3: TGTGCCAGCACCCCGCGAGGGTACCAAGAGACCCAGTACTTC. As protein: CASTPRGYQETQYF.

The chain combines TRBV28 with TRBJ1-5, with D maybe TRBD1 (6 bases). The V end was cut by 7 bases, the J end by 3 bases, with 10 bases between. From germline, CDR1 is MDHEN and CDR2 SYDVKM. There are 13 residues in the CDR3. The CDR3 protein is CASKQGYNQPQHF. CDR3 in DNA: TGTGCCAGCAAACAGGGCTACAATCAGCCCCAGCATTTT.

The rearrangement uses TRBV4-3 and TRBJ1-3; D remains ambiguous. Per the germline V gene, CDR1 is LGHNA and CDR2 is YSLEER. This CDR3 contains 13 residues. Trimming removed 4 bases at V and 4 bases at J, with 8 bases between. The CDR3 nucleotides are TGCGCCAGCAGCCCGTTCAGAGGAAACACCATATATTTT. It codes for CASSPFRGNTIYF.

V gene TRBV6-5 combines with J gene TRBJ1-2; D unclear. This CDR3 comprises 14 residues. Trimming removed 7 bases at V and 8 bases at J, with 20 bases between. Germline CDR1 and CDR2: MNHEY and SVGAGI. The CDR3, as DNA: TGTGCCAGCACCGACTCCGACCACCTGCGGGGCTACACCTTC. As protein: CASTDSDHLRGYTF.

The chain links TRBV23-1 to TRBJ1-2; D uncertain. TRBV23-1 is designated an ORF whose function remains uncertain. The CDR3 length is 16 residues. V was clipped by 1 base and J by 5 bases, with 17 bases between them. CDR3: CASSQWRSLTLYGYTF. CDR3 sequence (DNA): TGCGCCAGCAGTCAATGGAGGTCGTTGACACTTTATGGCTACACCTTC.

The chain recombines TRBV15 with TRBJ1-1, with a possible D match to TRBD1 (5 bases). The CDR3 spans 14 residues. Germline V gene data show CDR1 as LNHNV and CDR2 as YYDKDF (reference sequence). The V end was cut by 4 bases, the J end by 2 bases, with 11 bases between. The CDR3 nucleotides read TGTGCCACCAGCACCCAGGGATCAAACACTGAAGCTTTCTTT. This gives the protein CATSTQGSNTEAFF.

This chain joins TRBV19 and TRBJ1-2; 7 positions agree with TRBD1. CDR1 LNHDA and CDR2 SQIVND come from the germline V gene (reference sequence). This CDR3 is built from 14 residues. V gave up 1 base and J gave up 7 bases; unmatched junction bases: 6. CDR3 in amino acids: CASSIARQGGGYTF. In DNA, the CDR3 is TGTGCCAGTAGTATAGCGAGACAGGGAGGTGGCTACACCTTC.

V and J are TRBV9 and TRBJ1-3; D is undetermined. Germline loops: CDR1 SGDLS, CDR2 YYNGEE. The CDR3 spans 16 residues. Trimming took off 2 bases at V and 0 bases at J, with 12 bases between the two ends. CDR3 sequence (DNA): TGTGCCAGCAGCGTGGGCAGCCTCCCCTCTGGAAACACCATATATTTT. Protein sequence: CASSVGSLPSGNTIYF.

Here the CDR3 reads CASSPTVSNQPQHF. Here the CDR3 DNA reads TGTGCCAGCAGCCCGACAGTTAGCAATCAGCCCCAGCATTTT. V usage is TRBV4-2 and J usage is TRBJ1-5, with D perhaps TRBD1 (5 bases). The CDR3 runs 14 residues. V was clipped by 4 bases and J by 0 bases, with 7 bases between them. CDR1 and CDR2 from the germline V gene are LGHNA and YNFKEQ.

This chain uses TRBV4-1 with TRBJ1-4, with D perhaps matching TRBD1 (6 bases). With 3 bases removed from V and 6 bases from J, the gap between germline ends came to 11 bases. CDR1 and CDR2 from the germline V gene are MGHRA and YSYEKL. This CDR3 spans 14 amino acids. The CDR3: CASSQQGMDEKLFF. CDR3 bases: TGCGCCAGCAGCCAGCAGGGGATGGATGAAAAACTGTTTTTT.